The source of this T cell receptor (beta chain) is a study of CD8+ T cells in alopecia areata. Trimming took off 5 bases at V and 3 bases at J, with 7 bases between the two ends. CDR3 length: 12 amino acids. Germline loops: CDR1 MNHEY, CDR2 SVGAGI. The treatment is: oral pan-JAK inhibitor, 5-10 mg twice daily. cDNA serving as the sequencing template came from extracted, reverse transcribed RNA. Only in-frame clones appear in the TCRdb table, and some are missing; sequencing was by immunoSEQ multiplex PCR. Among 150,000 to 200,000 clones listed, 55% to 75% were seen once. The sequence came from a human donor with alopecia areata. The sample here was CD4+ T cells sorted from blood, taken at week 24, from a patient treated with tofacitinib. J is TRBJ1-1 and V is TRBV6-5; possibly TRBD1 for D (5 bases). CDR3 sequence reads: CASSGAYTEAFF. The CDR3 DNA reads TGTGCCAGCAGTGGGGCGTACACTGAAGCTTTCTTT.